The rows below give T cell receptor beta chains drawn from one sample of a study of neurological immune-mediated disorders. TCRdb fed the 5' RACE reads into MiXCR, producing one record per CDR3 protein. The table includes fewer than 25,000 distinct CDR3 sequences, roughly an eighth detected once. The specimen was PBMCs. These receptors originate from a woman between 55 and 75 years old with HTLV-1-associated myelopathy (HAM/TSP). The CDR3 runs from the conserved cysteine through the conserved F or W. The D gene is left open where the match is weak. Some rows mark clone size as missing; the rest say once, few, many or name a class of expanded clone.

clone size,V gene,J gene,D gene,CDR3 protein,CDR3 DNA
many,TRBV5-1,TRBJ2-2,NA,CASSLGDFNTGELFF,TGCGCCAGCAGCTTGGGGGACTTTAACACCGGGGAGCTGTTTTTT
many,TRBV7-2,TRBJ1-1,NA,CASSLRQSNTEAFF,TGTGCCAGCAGCTTAAGACAGTCGAACACTGAAGCTTTCTTT
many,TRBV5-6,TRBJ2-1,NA,CASSFHPKFLSSYNEQFF,TGTGCCAGCAGCTTCCACCCTAAATTCCTAAGCTCCTACAATGAGCAGTTCTTC
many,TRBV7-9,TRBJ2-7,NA,CASSLSVEQYF,TGTGCCAGCAGCTTAAGCGTCGAGCAGTACTTC
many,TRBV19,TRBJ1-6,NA,CASSIAADNSPLHF,TGTGCCAGTAGTATAGCCGCCGATAATTCACCCCTCCACTTT
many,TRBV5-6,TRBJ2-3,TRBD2,CASSTSGGARDTQYF,TGTGCCAGCAGCACGAGCGGGGGGGCCAGAGATACGCAGTATTTT
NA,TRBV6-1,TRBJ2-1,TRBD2,CASSDGAGGPNEQFF,TGTGCCAGCAGTGATGGAGCGGGGGGGCCCAATGAGCAGTTCTTC
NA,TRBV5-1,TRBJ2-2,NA,CASNLVGFSYEQYFGPGTGELFF,NA
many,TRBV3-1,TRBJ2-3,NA,CASSQDWSTDTQYF,TGTGCCAGCAGCCAAGATTGGAGCACAGATACGCAGTATTTT
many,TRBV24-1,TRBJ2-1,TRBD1,CATRDRAYNEQFF,TGTGCCACCAGGGACAGGGCCTACAATGAGCAGTTCTTC
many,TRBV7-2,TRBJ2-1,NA,CASSLGGQFF,TGTGCCAGCAGCTTAGGGGGGCAGTTCTTC
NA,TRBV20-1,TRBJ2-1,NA,CSAKDSGMYNEQFF,TGCAGTGCCAAAGACAGTGGAATGTACAATGAGCAGTTCTTC
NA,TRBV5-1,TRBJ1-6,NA,CASSSTGVYNSPLHF,TGCGCCAGCAGCTCAACCGGGGTCTATAATTCACCCCTCCACTTT
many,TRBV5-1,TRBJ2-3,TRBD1,CASSWGQGADTQYF,TGCGCCAGCAGCTGGGGACAGGGAGCAGATACGCAGTATTTT
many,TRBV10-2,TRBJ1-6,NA,CASSAGPPRQSNSPLHF,TGCGCCAGCAGCGCGGGGCCCCCTCGGCAATCCAATTCACCCCTCCACTTT
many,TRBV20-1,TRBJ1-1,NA,CSARGGRNTEAFF,TGCAGTGCTAGAGGGGGTAGGAACACTGAAGCTTTCTTT
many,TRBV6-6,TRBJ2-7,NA,CASSSGSYEQYF,TGTGCCAGCAGTTCCGGCTCTTACGAGCAGTACTTC
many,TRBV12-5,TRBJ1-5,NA,CASGVTGRPQHF,TGTGCTAGTGGGGTAACAGGGAGGCCCCAGCATTTT
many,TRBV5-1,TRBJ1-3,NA,CASSLEGERTGNTIYF,TGCGCCAGCAGCTTGGAGGGGGAGAGGACTGGAAACACCATATATTTT
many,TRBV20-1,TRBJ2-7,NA,CSAASSGQSSYEQYF,TGCAGTGCAGCATCTAGCGGACAGAGCTCCTACGAGCAGTACTTC
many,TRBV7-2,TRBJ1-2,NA,CASSLVAGNNYGYTF,TGTGCCAGCAGCTTAGTCGCGGGTAACAACTATGGCTACACCTTC
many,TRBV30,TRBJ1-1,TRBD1,CAWSEDRGSEAFF,TGTGCCTGGAGTGAGGACAGGGGCTCTGAAGCTTTCTTT
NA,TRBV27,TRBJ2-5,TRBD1,CASAPRGTGRVGYQETQYF,TGTGCCAGCGCCCCGAGGGGGACAGGGAGAGTCGGGTACCAAGAGACCCAGTACTTC
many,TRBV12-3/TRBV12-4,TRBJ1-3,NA,CASRAAGSGNTIYF,TGTGCCAGCAGGGCGGCAGGCTCTGGAAACACCATATATTTT
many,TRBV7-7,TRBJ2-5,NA,CASSPLAQETQYF,TGTGCCAGCAGTCCCCTAGCACAAGAGACCCAGTACTTC